Following are 22 T cell receptor beta chains from one sample sequenced in a study of pediatric ulcerative colitis. Profiled with immunoSEQ multiplex PCR; TCRdb holds only in-frame clones, not every one. The sample has tens of thousands of clones; around 80% are singletons. Source material: blood. The origin of the receptors is a boy younger than 18 with moderate ulcerative colitis.

The chain uses TRBV9 and TRBJ2-7; D remains unclear. The CDR3 consists of 14 residues. V lost 3 bases and J lost 2, with 12 bases in between. CDR1 and CDR2 from the germline V gene are SGDLS and YYNGEE. CDR3 residues: CASSGGSGPYEQYF. CDR3 coding DNA: TGTGCCAGCAGCGGGGGTAGTGGACCCTACGAGCAGTACTTC.

J is TRBJ2-1 and V is TRBV5-1; no definite D call. The CDR3 is 13 residues long. Germline loops: CDR1 SGHRS, CDR2 YFSETQ. The germline V and J ends were trimmed by 6 bases and 3 bases, with 10 bases remaining between them. This CDR3 is CASKELLYNEQFF. CDR3 in DNA: TGCGCCAGCAAGGAGCTTCTCTACAATGAGCAGTTCTTC.

The genes are TRBV19 and TRBJ2-2, with 8 bases identical to TRBD1. Germline V gives CDR1 LNHDA, CDR2 SQIVND (reference sequence). This CDR3 comprises 15 residues. J was trimmed by 7 bases and V by 4 bases; bases with no gene match: 8. CDR3 in amino acids: CASSKRQGSFGELFF. DNA of the CDR3: TGTGCCAGTAGTAAACGACAGGGGTCCTTCGGGGAGCTGTTTTTT.

V is TRBV12-5 and J is TRBJ1-5, with a weak D call TRBD1 (5 bases). CDR1 LGHNT and CDR2 FRNRAP come from the germline V gene. The CDR3 is made up of 15 amino acids. V was shortened by 1 base and J by 5 bases, with 12 bases between the two germline ends. The CDR3 loop reads CASGLGGTGDQPQHF. The CDR3 coding sequence is TGTGCTAGTGGTTTGGGAGGGACGGGGGATCAGCCCCAGCATTTT.

The CDR3, as DNA: TGTGCCAGCAGCTTAGCCCGTAACAAGAACACAGATACGCAGTATTTT. Translating gives CASSLARNKNTDTQYF. The rearrangement joins TRBV7-8 to TRBJ2-3; the D is unclear. The CDR3 is made up of 16 amino acids. Germline V gene data show CDR1 as SGHVS and CDR2 as FQNEAQ. With 0 bases removed from V and 2 bases from J, the gap between germline ends came to 12 bases.

The chain links TRBV5-4 to TRBJ1-1; maybe TRBD1 (5 bases). Germline V gene lookup returns CDR1 SGHNT and CDR2 YYREEE (reference sequence). Trimming stripped 3 bases from V and 1 base from J, with 10 bases between. This CDR3 is built from 14 residues. The CDR3 DNA is TGTGCCAGCAGCTCCGGGAGGGGGAACACTGAAGCTTTCTTT. Encoded protein: CASSSGRGNTEAFF.

This clone was seen only a few times. The chain joins TRBV4-1 to TRBJ1-4; D call uncertain. V was trimmed by 4 bases and J by 4 bases, leaving 10 bases between them. CDR3 length: 14 residues. Germline values: CDR1 MGHRA, CDR2 YSYEKL. CDR3 protein: CASSLEGYNEKLFF. CDR3 DNA: TGCGCCAGCAGCCTAGAAGGGTATAATGAAAAACTGTTTTTT.

The J gene is TRBJ2-7, the V gene TRBV29-1; 9 bases map to TRBD2. Per germline, CDR1 SQVTM and CDR2 ANQGSEA. The CDR3 is 14 amino acids. Germline trimming cut 4 bases from V and 3 bases from J; bases unmatched to any gene: 7. This CDR3 is CSVAGLAGNYEQYF. CDR3 coding DNA: TGCAGCGTTGCGGGACTAGCAGGAAACTACGAGCAGTACTTC.

This clone was counted a single time. The J gene is TRBJ2-2, the V gene TRBV25-1; D remains ambiguous. The CDR3 has 14 amino acids. The V end lost 3 bases, the J end lost 6 bases, and 11 bases lay between the germline ends. Germline V gives CDR1 MGHDK, CDR2 SYGVNS. CDR3: CASSDPPGSGELFF. CDR3 coding DNA: TGTGCCAGCAGTGATCCTCCGGGTTCCGGGGAGCTGTTTTTT.

The rearrangement uses TRBV18 and TRBJ2-2; D may be TRBD2 (7 bases). CDR3 length: 16 residues. V was shortened by 3 bases and J by 7 bases, with 18 bases between the two germline ends. The germline V gene encodes CDR1 KGHSH and CDR2 LQKENI. The CDR3 region has the DNA TGTGCCAGCTCACCTCTACGGGGGGCCGGCGGCGGGGAGCTGTTTTTT. Its protein product is CASSPLRGAGGGELFF.

The genes are TRBV4-2 and TRBJ2-1; 14 positions agree with TRBD2. Germline V gives CDR1 LGHNA, CDR2 YNFKEQ. V was pared by 4 bases and J by 8 bases, with 4 bases of the junction left unmatched. There are 15 residues in the CDR3. The CDR3 DNA is TGTGCCAGCAGCCGGGGACTAGCGGGAGTAGATGAGCAGTTCTTC. It codes for CASSRGLAGVDEQFF.

This clone was detected only a few times. V usage is TRBV5-1 and J usage is TRBJ1-1; 7 nucleotides match TRBD1. The germline gives CDR1 SGHRS, CDR2 YFSETQ. The CDR3 has 13 amino acids. The junction had 4 bases not matched to a gene; V was cut back by 4 bases and J by 4 bases. The CDR3 loop is CASSPYRGTEAFF. The DNA of the CDR3 is TGCGCCAGCAGCCCCTACAGGGGCACTGAAGCTTTCTTT.

V is TRBV5-1 and J is TRBJ2-3; D is uncertain. Trimming removed 4 bases at V and 3 bases at J, with 12 bases between. CDR3 size: 14 residues. CDR1 is SGHRS and CDR2 is YFSETQ in the germline V gene. The CDR3 loop reads CASSKGRMTDTQYF. CDR3 in DNA: TGCGCCAGCAGCAAGGGCAGGATGACAGATACGCAGTATTTT.

The chain links TRBV4-2 to TRBJ2-1, with 11 nucleotides matching TRBD2. The CDR3 spans 18 residues. Germline lookup yields CDR1 LGHNA and CDR2 YNFKEQ. Germline trimming cut 0 bases from V and 7 bases from J; bases unmatched to any gene: 11. CDR3 in DNA: TGTGCCAGCAGCCAAGAGGGGCTAGCGGGGGGCCTACTAAATGAGCAGTTCTTC. It codes for CASSQEGLAGGLLNEQFF.

This clone appeared a few times. This sequence joins TRBV25-1 and TRBJ1-1, with unresolved D. CDR1 is MGHDK, CDR2 SYGVNS, per germline. Deletions cut 3 bases from V and 1 base from J, with 9 bases between. This CDR3 region has 14 residues. The DNA of the CDR3 is TGTGCCAGCAGTGATGTTCGGGGGAACACTGAAGCTTTCTTT. This translates into CASSDVRGNTEAFF.

The genes are TRBV28 and TRBJ2-7; 11 bases are a match to TRBD1. CDR3 length: 16 amino acids. The junction had 10 bases not matched to a gene; V was cut back by 5 bases and J by 4 bases. The germline gives CDR1 MDHEN, CDR2 SYDVKM. CDR3: CASSPAGTGGIYEQYF. The CDR3 nucleotides are TGTGCCAGCAGTCCCGCCGGGACAGGGGGTATTTACGAGCAGTACTTC.

The chain combines TRBV12-5 with TRBJ2-1; 8 bases are a match to TRBD2. CDR1 is LGHNT, CDR2 FRNRAP, per germline. The CDR3 consists of 13 residues. The J segment lost 9 bases and the V segment lost 7 bases, leaving 8 bases of the junction unmatched. The CDR3: CASATGLGLEQFF. The CDR3 region has the DNA TGTGCTAGTGCTACGGGACTAGGCCTTGAGCAGTTCTTC. The full variable domain, its missing parts supplied by reference TRBV12-5 and TRBJ2-1, is DARVTQTPRHKVTEMGQEVTMRCQPILGHNTVFWYRQTMMQGLELLAYFRNRAPLDDSGMPKDRFSAEMPDATLATLKIQPSEPRDSAVYFCASATGLGLEQFFGPGTRLTVL.

Only a few counts were recorded for this clone. The chain is built from TRBV20-1 and TRBJ1-1; the D is unclear. Germline loops: CDR1 DFQATT, CDR2 SNEGSKA (reference sequence). The CDR3 has 11 residues. Trimming pared 6 bases from V and 7 bases from J, leaving 12 bases between. This CDR3 reads CSAQKGVEAFF. The CDR3 nucleotides are TGCAGTGCACAGAAGGGAGTTGAAGCTTTCTTT.

This clone has only a few counts. The chain uses TRBV30 and TRBJ1-1; 7 positions agree with TRBD1. V shed 5 bases and J 3 bases; nucleotides not matched to a gene: 6. The CDR3 has 13 amino acids. Germline V CDR1 and CDR2: GTSNPN, SVGIG (reference sequence). The CDR3 DNA reads as TGTGCCTGGGGAGACAGGGCTGACACTGAAGCTTTCTTT. Protein product: CAWGDRADTEAFF.

V usage is TRBV5-1 and J usage is TRBJ2-1; D is unresolved. Per germline, CDR1 SGHRS and CDR2 YFSETQ. There are 11 residues in the CDR3. Trimming pared 1 base from V and 8 bases from J, leaving 4 bases between. The CDR3 DNA reads as TGCGCCAGCAGCTTGAGCTATGAGCAGTTCTTC. Amino acid sequence: CASSLSYEQFF.

V and J are TRBV30 and TRBJ2-7; perhaps TRBD2 as D (6 bases). Trimming left V 0 bases short and J 4 bases short, with 13 bases between. CDR1 is GTSNPN and CDR2 is SVGIG in the germline V gene (reference sequence). CDR3 length: 14 residues. In nucleotides, the CDR3 is TGTGCCTGGAGTGTAGGCGGGATTGGGTACGAGCAGTACTTC. Its protein product is CAWSVGGIGYEQYF.

This chain joins TRBV11-2 and TRBJ1-6; no clear D. Germline lookup yields CDR1 SGHAT and CDR2 FQNNGV. V dropped 1 base and J dropped 7 bases, with 8 bases sitting between them. The CDR3 runs 14 residues. The CDR3 bases are TGTGCCAGCAGCTTAGCCCGAGTCAATTCACCCCTCCACTTT. Protein product: CASSLARVNSPLHF. The full variable domain, in which reference TRBV11-2 and TRBJ1-6 provide the parts outside the CDR3, is EAGVAQSPRYKIIEKRQSVAFWCNPISGHATLYWYQQILGQGPKLLIQFQNNGVVDDSQLPKDRFSAERLKGVDSTLKIQPAKLEDSAVYLCASSLARVNSPLHFGNGTRLTVT.